The source of this T cell receptor (beta chain) is a study of T cells in Graves' hyperthyroidism and ophthalmopathy. Overall study context: Staff took peripheral blood when the initial diagnosis was made, before any treatment began.

The CDR3 is 21 amino acids. V gave up 1 base and J gave up 0 bases; unmatched junction bases: 18. Germline values: CDR1 MGHRA, CDR2 YSYEKL. Hyperthyroidism of Graves' type that showed no ophthalmopathy progression within 18 months was stable. Thyroid ultrasound and orbital computed tomography, with clinical symptoms and serum thyroxine and TRAb, informed diagnoses. RNA transcripts served as the template for amplifying TCR beta CDR3 regions. Carried out on the TCR CDR3, a first-round RT-PCR used the HTBI primer set. TCRdb recomputed calls from the multiplex PCR reads with MiXCR, one row per CDR3 protein. The profile covers fewer than 600,000 distinct CDR3 sequences, with roughly 15% appearing a single time and approximately 15% taken by the ten largest. This clonotype has more than one count but fewer than ten. The target antigen is unknown. Study outcomes and limitations: For ophthalmopathy, model prediction preceded onset by a median 6.5 months.

Sequencing used blood. The rearrangement links TRBV4-1 to TRBJ1-5, with TRBD1 identical over 7 bases. This receptor was obtained from a woman aged 40 to 50 with Graves' hyperthyroidism. The CDR3 is CASSQVGTEGQQPYSNQPQHF. The CDR3 nucleotides read TGCGCCAGCAGCCAAGTTGGTACTGAGGGACAGCAGCCTTATAGCAATCAGCCCCAGCATTTT.